This TCR beta chain was identified in a study of control samples from healthy donors and cancer patients. The assay was immunoSEQ multiplex PCR, and TCRdb's table has in-frame clones only and misses some. This table holds around 150,000 clones, about 90% found once. The germline V and J ends were trimmed by 0 bases and 7 bases, with 13 bases remaining between them. The CDR3 extends over 16 amino acids. CDR1 and CDR2 (germline): MNHEY, SVGEGT. V usage is TRBV6-2 or TRBV6-3 and J usage is TRBJ1-6, with a tentative D call TRBD1 (6 bases). What was sequenced was blood. The clonotype comes from a man in his thirties or forties in good health. CDR3 bases: TGTGCCAGCAGTTACTCGGGGGGCTCAGGAAATTCACCCCTCCACTTT. This translates into CASSYSGGSGNSPLHF.